The source of this T cell receptor beta chain is a study of Ad26.COV2.S vaccination and SARS-CoV-2 variants. The treatment denotes: 15 to 20 received Ad26.COV2.S at low or high dose, single or two shots; about 5 received placebo; per-sample allocation not given. Following the first vaccine or placebo injection, samples were taken on day 63. The germline gives CDR1 SGHRS, CDR2 YFSETQ. This CDR3 region has 14 residues. V lost 0 bases, J lost 4 bases, and 10 bases lay in between. Profiling relied on immunoSEQ multiplex PCR, and the TCRdb table lists in-frame clones only, not all of them. The sample lists around 320,000 clones; roughly 84% were seen once.

The sample in question was peripheral blood, obtained in a trial of Ad26.COV2.S vaccine versus placebo. The gene calls are TRBV5-1 and TRBJ2-5, with D possibly matching TRBD1 (5 bases). This clonotype was sampled from a person between 18 and 59 years old who received the Ad26.COV2.S COVID-19 vaccine or a placebo. The CDR3 sequence: CASSLDARAETQYF. CDR3 nucleotides: TGCGCCAGCAGCTTGGATGCCAGGGCAGAGACCCAGTACTTC.